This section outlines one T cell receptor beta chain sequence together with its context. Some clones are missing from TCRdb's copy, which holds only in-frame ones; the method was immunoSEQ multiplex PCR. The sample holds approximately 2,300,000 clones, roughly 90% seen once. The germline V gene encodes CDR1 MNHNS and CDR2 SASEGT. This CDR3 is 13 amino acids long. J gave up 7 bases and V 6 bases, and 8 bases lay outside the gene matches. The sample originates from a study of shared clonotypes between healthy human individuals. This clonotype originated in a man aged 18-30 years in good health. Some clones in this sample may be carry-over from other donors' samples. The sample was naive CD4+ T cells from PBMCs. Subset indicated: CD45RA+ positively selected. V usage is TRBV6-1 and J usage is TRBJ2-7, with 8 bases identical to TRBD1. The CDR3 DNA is TGTGCCAGCAGGGCCAGGGGGCGGTGGGAGCAGTACTTC. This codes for CASRARGRWEQYF.